This record covers a single T cell receptor (beta chain). This specimen belongs to a study of T cell responses to AZD1222 COVID-19 vaccine. Profiled with immunoSEQ multiplex PCR; TCRdb holds only in-frame clones, not every one. The sample includes over 150,000 clones, about nine tenths of them seen just once. The J segment lost 6 bases and the V segment lost 4 bases, leaving 2 bases of the junction unmatched. The CDR3 runs to 14 residues. The germline gives CDR1 MNHEY, CDR2 SMNVEV (reference sequence). The chain couples TRBV27 to TRBJ2-2, with 10 bases that match TRBD1. The specimen comprised peripheral blood, sampled on day 0 of AZD1222 vaccination. This sequence originates from an adult in good health. Written as DNA, the CDR3 is TGTGCCAGCAGTTCCGGGACAGGGGCCGGGGAGCTGTTTTTT. Its translation is CASSSGTGAGELFF.